This TCR beta chain was found in a study of Tregs in tolerant kidney transplant recipients. Worth noting for this clone: Its antigen is as yet unknown.

Only in-frame clones appear in the TCRdb table, and some are missing; sequencing was by immunoSEQ multiplex PCR. The sample has tens of thousands of clones; around 95% are singletons. The sequence was obtained from a human donor in good health. Sequenced sample: Tregs from blood cultured with allogeneic cells.

CDR3 sequence: CASSLGRLGMNEQFF. The CDR3 DNA reads as TGTGCCAGCAGCTTGGGTCGACTAGGTATGAATGAGCAGTTCTTC. J is TRBJ2-1 and V is TRBV5-4; weak D call: TRBD2 (6 bases). Germline lookup yields CDR1 SGHNT and CDR2 YYREEE (reference sequence). V shed 0 bases and J shed 7 bases, with 14 bases lying between them. This CDR3 has 15 amino acids.